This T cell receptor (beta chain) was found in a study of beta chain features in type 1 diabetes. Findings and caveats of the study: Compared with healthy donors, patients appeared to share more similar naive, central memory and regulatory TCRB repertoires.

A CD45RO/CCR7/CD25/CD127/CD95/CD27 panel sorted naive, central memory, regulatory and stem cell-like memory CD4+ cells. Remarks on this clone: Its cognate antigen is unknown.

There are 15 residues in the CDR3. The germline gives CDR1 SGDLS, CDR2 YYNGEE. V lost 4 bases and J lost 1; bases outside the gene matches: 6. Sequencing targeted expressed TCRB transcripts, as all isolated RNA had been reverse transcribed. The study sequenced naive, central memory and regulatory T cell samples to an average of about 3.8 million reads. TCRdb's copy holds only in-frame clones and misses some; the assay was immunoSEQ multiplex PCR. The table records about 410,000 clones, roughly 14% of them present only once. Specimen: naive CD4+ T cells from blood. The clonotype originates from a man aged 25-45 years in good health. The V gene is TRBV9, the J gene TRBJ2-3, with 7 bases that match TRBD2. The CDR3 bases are TGTGCCAGCAGCCCGGGCGCGGGGGGCACAGATACGCAGTATTTT. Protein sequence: CASSPGAGGTDTQYF. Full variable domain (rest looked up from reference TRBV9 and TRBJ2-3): DSGVTQTPKHLITATGQRVTLRCSPRSGDLSVYWYQQSLDQGLQFLIQYYNGEERAKGNILERFSAQQFPDLHSELNLSSLELGDSALYFCASSPGAGGTDTQYFGPGTRLTVL.